This T cell receptor (beta chain) came from a study of immune evolution from preneoplasia to lung adenocarcinoma. Study conclusions and caveats: Top clone frequencies peaked in normal lung, apparently declining through invasive adenocarcinoma.

This clone was counted between two and nine times. Its target is unknown. Some clones are missing from TCRdb's copy, which holds only in-frame ones; the method was immunoSEQ multiplex PCR. The sample lists 1,500 to 2,000 clones, approximately 80% seen once, with 2.5% in the top ten. J was trimmed by 6 bases and V by 5 bases; bases with no gene match: 11. CDR1 and CDR2 from the germline V gene are MDHEN and SYDVKM. CDR3 length equals 15 residues. Input material: FFPE invasive lung adenocarcinoma tissue. The J gene is TRBJ2-7, the V gene TRBV28; 9 nucleotides agree with TRBD1. The sequence came from a person aged 50 to 59 with lung adenocarcinoma. CDR3 in DNA: TGTGCCAGCAGTCCTCCGGACAGGGGAGGCCTCGAGCAGTACTTC. This sequence encodes CASSPPDRGGLEQYF.